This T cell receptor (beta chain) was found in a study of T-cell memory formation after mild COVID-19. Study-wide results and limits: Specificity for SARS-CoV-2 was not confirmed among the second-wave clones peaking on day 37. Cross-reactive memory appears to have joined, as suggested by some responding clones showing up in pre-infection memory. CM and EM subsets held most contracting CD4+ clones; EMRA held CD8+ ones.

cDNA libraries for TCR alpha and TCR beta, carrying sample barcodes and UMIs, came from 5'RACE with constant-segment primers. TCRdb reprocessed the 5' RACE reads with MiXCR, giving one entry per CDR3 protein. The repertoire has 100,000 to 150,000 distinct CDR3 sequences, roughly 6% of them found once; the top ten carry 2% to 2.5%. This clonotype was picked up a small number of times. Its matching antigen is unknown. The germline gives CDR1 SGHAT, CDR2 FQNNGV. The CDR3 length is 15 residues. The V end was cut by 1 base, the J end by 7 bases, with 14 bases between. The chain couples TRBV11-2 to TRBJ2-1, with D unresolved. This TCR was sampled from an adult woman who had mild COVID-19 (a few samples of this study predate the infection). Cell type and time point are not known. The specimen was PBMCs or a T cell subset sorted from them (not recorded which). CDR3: CASSLVDGFTNEQFF. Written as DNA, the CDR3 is TGTGCCAGCAGCTTAGTGGACGGCTTTACAAATGAGCAGTTCTTC.